The 21 T cell receptor beta chains below were found in one sample sequenced in a study of T cell repertoires in cytomegalovirus infection. A single record per CDR3 protein comes from TCRdb applying MiXCR to the reads. The table has approximately 89,000 distinct CDR3 sequences, 20% to 30% seen once; the top ten hold 50%. Their recognized antigens are unknown. The sample in question was CD8+ T cells from cultured PBMCs, obtained from culture after CMV antigen stimulation. The source is a human donor in good health (CMV status not recorded). Some clones in this sample may be carry-over from other donors' samples.

This clonotype was observed a handful of times. The V gene is TRBV9, the J gene TRBJ2-5; possibly TRBD2 for D (6 bases). The V end was cut by 2 bases, the J end by 4 bases, with 15 bases between. The CDR3 length is 15 residues. Germline CDR1 reads SGDLS; CDR2 reads YYNGEE. CDR3 sequence (DNA): TGTGCCAGCAGCGTCGATTTCACTAGCTTAGAGACCCAGTACTTC. It specifies CASSVDFTSLETQYF.

The chain recombines TRBV5-6 with TRBJ2-3, with 11 bases fitting TRBD1. In germline, CDR1 is SGHDT, CDR2 YYEEEE. This CDR3 region has 15 residues. Trimming removed 4 bases from V and 4 bases from J; junction bases left unmatched: 5. The CDR3 reads CASSRGQGAPDTQYF. The CDR3 bases are TGTGCCAGCAGCCGTGGACAGGGGGCCCCAGATACGCAGTATTTT. The whole variable domain, filled in from reference TRBV5-6 and TRBJ2-3, reads DAGVTQSPTHLIKTRGQQVTLRCSPKSGHDTVSWYQQALGQGPQFIFQYYEEEERQRGNFPDRFSGHQFPNYSSELNVNALLLGDSALYLCASSRGQGAPDTQYFGPGTRLTVL.

There are many counts of this clonotype. This rearrangement joins TRBV6-6 to TRBJ2-5; 13 positions match TRBD2. Losses at the gene ends were 2 bases for V and 4 bases for J; bases not matched to a gene: 10. The CDR3 is 18 amino acids. The germline V gene encodes CDR1 MNHNY and CDR2 SVGAGI (reference sequence). The CDR3 sequence: CASSYTTSGGALGETQYF. The CDR3 nucleotides read TGTGCCAGCAGTTACACTACTAGCGGGGGGGCCCTGGGAGAGACCCAGTACTTC.

Concerning this clonotype itself: A much more abundant neighbour one base away suggests this may be a read error. This chain connects TRBV27 to TRBJ2-7, with D possibly matching TRBD1 (6 bases). This CDR3 spans 13 amino acids. Germline loops: CDR1 MNHEY, CDR2 SMNVEV (reference sequence). For the CDR3, the DNA is TGTCCCAGCGGCCCCGGACAGTCTTACGAGCAGTACTTC. Its protein is CPSGPGQSYEQYF.

This clonotype was detected only a few times. The V gene is TRBV5-6, the J gene TRBJ1-2; D not certain. CDR3 size: 14 residues. Between the trimmed V and J ends, which lost 0 bases and 4 bases, there was a span of 10 bases. Germline-derived CDR1 and CDR2 are SGHDT and YYEEEE. This CDR3 is CASSLGDGVYGYTF. CDR3 coding DNA: TGTGCCAGCAGCTTGGGTGACGGCGTCTATGGCTACACCTTC.

V and J are TRBV27 and TRBJ2-2; 10 bases match TRBD1. From germline, CDR1 is MNHEY and CDR2 SMNVEV (reference sequence). The CDR3 totals 16 residues. After removal of 6 bases from V and 2 bases from J, the junction contained 6 bases not matched to a gene. CDR3 in DNA: TGTGCCAGCAGCCCGGGGACAGGGGTTAACACCGGGGAGCTGTTTTTT. It codes for CASSPGTGVNTGELFF.

This clonotype was observed a few times. The chain couples TRBV20-1 to TRBJ2-3; 7 positions agree with TRBD1. The CDR3 has 14 residues. Unmatched junction bases numbered 11, after V lost 6 bases and J lost 5 bases. In germline, CDR1 is DFQATT, CDR2 SNEGSKA (reference sequence). The CDR3 region is CSAPTTGSGDTQYF. CDR3 in DNA: TGCAGTGCCCCGACGACAGGGTCAGGAGATACGCAGTATTTT.

The genes are TRBV9 and TRBJ2-6; 13 bases align to TRBD2. This CDR3 spans 18 amino acids. Unmatched junction bases numbered 5, after V lost 5 bases and J lost 0 bases. CDR1 is SGDLS, CDR2 YYNGEE, per germline. CDR3 sequence (DNA): TGTGCCAGCAGTCCCAGACTAGCGGGGGGCTCTGGGGCCAACGTCCTGACTTTC. Encoded protein: CASSPRLAGGSGANVLTF.

This clonotype was observed at least ten times. The J gene is TRBJ2-7, the V gene TRBV4-3, with D perhaps matching TRBD2 (6 bases). The CDR3 consists of 14 residues. Germline V CDR1 and CDR2: LGHNA, YSLEER. The V and J ends lost 1 base and 5 bases respectively, with 12 bases between them. CDR3 residues: CASSQAGPGDEQYF. The CDR3 DNA follows: TGCGCCAGCAGCCAAGCGGGGCCGGGGGACGAGCAGTACTTC.

This clonotype was observed at least ten times. This chain connects TRBV4-1 to TRBJ2-5; the D is unclear. This CDR3 is built from 14 residues. The germline V and J ends were trimmed by 0 bases and 4 bases, with 9 bases remaining between them. Per the germline V gene, CDR1 is MGHRA and CDR2 is YSYEKL. This chain's CDR3 is CASSQDAPRETQYF. The CDR3 bases are TGCGCCAGCAGCCAAGATGCCCCTCGAGAGACCCAGTACTTC.

The chain carries TRBV7-9 and TRBJ2-1; D not resolved. Between the trimmed V and J ends, which lost 5 bases and 7 bases, there was a span of 15 bases. Germline assignment: CDR1 SEHNR and CDR2 FQNEAQ (reference sequence). There are 14 residues in the CDR3. The CDR3 protein is CASSLPGPRNEQFF. The DNA for the CDR3 is TGTGCCAGCAGCCTACCGGGCCCGCGGAATGAGCAGTTCTTC.

The genes are TRBV9 and TRBJ1-5; D is perhaps TRBD1 (5 bases). The CDR3 is 15 amino acids. Trimming shortened V by 4 bases and J by 5 bases, and 16 bases separated the two germline ends. Germline CDR1 SGDLS, CDR2 YYNGEE. The CDR3 sequence: CASSPSGAVDQPQHF. CDR3 bases: TGTGCCAGCAGCCCGAGTGGGGCAGTTGATCAGCCCCAGCATTTT.

The chain uses TRBV9 and TRBJ2-6, with D possibly matching TRBD1 (5 bases). The germline V gene has CDR1 SGDLS and CDR2 YYNGEE. The CDR3 loop spans 13 amino acids. The germline V and J ends were trimmed by 5 bases and 3 bases, with 6 bases remaining between them. CDR3 in DNA: TGTGCCAGCAGAGGGGTTGGGGCCAACGTCCTGACTTTC. As protein: CASRGVGANVLTF.

J is TRBJ2-4 and V is TRBV27; TRBD1 agrees at 9 bases. The V gene end was trimmed by 3 bases and the J gene end by 2 bases; junction bases not matched to a gene: 5. The germline V gene encodes CDR1 MNHEY and CDR2 SMNVEV (reference sequence). CDR3 length: 16 residues. CDR3 amino acids: CASSFLQGATKNIQYF. CDR3 DNA sequence: TGTGCCAGCAGTTTCCTACAGGGGGCGACCAAAAACATTCAGTACTTC.

This clonotype was seen many times. The chain carries TRBV7-9 and TRBJ2-7, with a possible D match to TRBD2 (6 bases). The germline V gene encodes CDR1 SEHNR and CDR2 FQNEAQ (reference sequence). The CDR3 runs to 14 residues. V was shortened by 2 bases and J by 5 bases, with 13 bases between the two germline ends. The CDR3 nucleotides are TGTGCCAGCAGCTTAACCGGGAGTAGAAACGAGCAGTACTTC. Translating gives CASSLTGSRNEQYF. The full variable domain, in which reference TRBV7-9 and TRBJ2-7 provide the parts outside the CDR3, is DTGVSQNPRHKITKRGQNVTFRCDPISEHNRLYWYRQTLGQGPEFLTYFQNEAQLEKSRLLSDRFSAERPKGSFSTLEIQRTEQGDSAMYLCASSLTGSRNEQYFGPGTRLTVT.

This clonotype was detected only a few times. This chain links TRBV27 with TRBJ1-2; TRBD1 is a possible D gene (6 bases). This CDR3 spans 12 amino acids. V shed 6 bases and J shed 6 bases, with 11 bases lying between them. Germline CDR1 and CDR2: MNHEY and SMNVEV (reference sequence). The DNA of the CDR3 is TGTGCCAGCAGGGACCCAGGGGATGGCTACACCTTC. This sequence encodes CASRDPGDGYTF.

This clonotype was counted at least ten times. In DNA form, the CDR3 reads TGTGCCACCAGCAGAGATATGGGACTAAACACAGATACGCAGTATTTT. It translates to CATSRDMGLNTDTQYF. V is TRBV15 and J is TRBJ2-3; 7 nucleotides match TRBD2. V was clipped by 0 bases and J by 2 bases; unmatched bases: 5. There are 16 residues in the CDR3. CDR1 LNHNV and CDR2 YYDKDF come from the germline V gene (reference sequence).

This clonotype was seen a few times. The DNA for the CDR3 is TGTGCCAGCAGTTTTGGACTAGCGGGAGCCGAGAACACCGGGGAGCTGTTTTTT. Encoded protein: CASSFGLAGAENTGELFF. V usage is TRBV12-3 or TRBV12-4 and J usage is TRBJ2-2, with 13 bases lining up with TRBD2. The CDR3 covers 18 residues. Losses at the gene ends were 3 bases for V and 1 base for J; bases not matched to a gene: 5.

In this sample, this clonotype turned up a few times. This chain uses TRBV13 with TRBJ2-7; 8 bases are shared with TRBD2. With V trimmed by 1 base and J by 3 bases, 5 bases remained unmatched. In germline, CDR1 is PRHDT, CDR2 FYEKMQ (reference sequence). This CDR3 contains 15 residues. CDR3: CASSLAAGGLYEQYF. CDR3 nucleotides: TGTGCCAGCAGCTTAGCGGCGGGAGGACTCTACGAGCAGTACTTC. Complete variable domain (other parts from reference TRBV13 and TRBJ2-7): AAGVIQSPRHLIKEKRETATLKCYPIPRHDTVYWYQQGPGQDPQFLISFYEKMQSDKGSIPDRFSAQQFSDYHSELNMSSLELGDSALYFCASSLAAGGLYEQYFGPGTRLTVT.

This chain links TRBV24-1 with TRBJ2-1; possible D gene TRBD2, 7 bases. The CDR3 spans 15 residues. CDR1 is KGHDR, CDR2 SFDVKD, per germline. With 12 bases removed from V and 1 base from J, the gap between germline ends came to 18 bases. The CDR3 DNA follows: TGTGCCTCCTCCCGGGGGGCTGTTTCCTACAATGAGCAGTTCTTC. This encodes CASSRGAVSYNEQFF.

The table lists this clonotype with many counts. The chain has TRBV11-3 and TRBJ2-7, with no clear D. This CDR3 has 14 residues. The V gene lost 1 base and the J gene lost 3 bases, with 10 bases spanning the gap. The germline V gene encodes CDR1 SGHNT and CDR2 YENEEA. The CDR3 DNA follows: TGTGCCAGCAGCTTAGGGGTCAGCATCTACGAGCAGTACTTC. This codes for CASSLGVSIYEQYF.